This is a list of T cell receptor beta chains from one sample in a study of graft-versus-host responses after intestinal transplantation. Antigen specificity for these receptors is unknown. This table comes from immunoSEQ multiplex PCR, and its TCRdb copy is limited to in-frame clones, with some not included. The data hold tens of thousands of clones, with 85% to 95% observed a single time. The source was unstimulated CD8+ T cells sorted from spleen or lymph node cells, collected before transplant. The receptors shown here come from a human donor who was the organ donor for an intestinal transplant. CDR3s include the opening cysteine and the closing phenylalanine or tryptophan. The D gene is left open where the match is weak.

J | V | D | DNA | CDR3
TRBJ1-2 | TRBV28 | TRBD1 | TGTGCCAGCAGGCTTCGAGGGGGCTCCTATGGCTACACCTTC | CASRLRGGSYGYTF
TRBJ2-7 | TRBV28 | - | TGTGCCAGCAGTTCGGCCGGGATCATCTACGAGCAGTACTTC | CASSSAGIIYEQYF
TRBJ2-1 | TRBV19 | TRBD2 | TGTGCCAGTAGTAAACTAGCGACCTACAATGAGCAGTTCTTC | CASSKLATYNEQFF
TRBJ1-1 | TRBV28 | TRBD1 | TGTGCCAGCAGTGCACAGGGGTCGCACACTGAAGCTTTCTTT | CASSAQGSHTEAFF
TRBJ2-1 | TRBV5-6 | - | TGTGCCAGCAGCTACGCGCGGCGGGAAGACTACAATGAGCAGTTCTTC | CASSYARREDYNEQFF
TRBJ1-2 | TRBV6-1 | - | TGTGCCAGCAGTTTCCCCCTCGGACAGCTCTATGGCTACACCTTC | CASSFPLGQLYGYTF
TRBJ2-7 | TRBV28 | - | TGTGCCAGCAGCCCAGGGCCCTCCTACGAGCAGTACTTC | CASSPGPSYEQYF
TRBJ2-1 | TRBV13 | TRBD2 | TGTGCCAGCAGCCCCGGTAGAGGGAGGGACGATGAGCAGTTCTTC | CASSPGRGRDDEQFF
TRBJ2-5 | TRBV30 | TRBD2 | TGTGCCTGGAGTGTACGGCGGGAGTACTATCAAGAGACCCAGTACTTC | CAWSVRREYYQETQYF
TRBJ2-6 | TRBV9 | - | TGTGCCAGCAGCGTAGTACAGGGAAACGTCCTGACTTTC | CASSVVQGNVLTF